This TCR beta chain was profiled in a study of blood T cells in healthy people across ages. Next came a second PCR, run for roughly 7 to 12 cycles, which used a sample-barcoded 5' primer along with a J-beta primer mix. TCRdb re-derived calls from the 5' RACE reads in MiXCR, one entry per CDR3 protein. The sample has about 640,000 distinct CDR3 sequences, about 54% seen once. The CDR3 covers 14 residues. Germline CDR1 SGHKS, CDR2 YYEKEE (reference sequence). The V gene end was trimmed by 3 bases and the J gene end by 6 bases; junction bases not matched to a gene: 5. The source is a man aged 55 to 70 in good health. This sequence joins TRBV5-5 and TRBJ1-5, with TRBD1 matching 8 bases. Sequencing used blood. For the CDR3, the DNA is TGTGCCAGCAGCTCCCAGGGGGCGGCTCAGCCCCAGCATTTT. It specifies CASSSQGAAQPQHF.